The TCR beta chain described here comes from a study of a mutant IDH1 vaccine in newly diagnosed glioma. The time point here: week 5, during vaccination. Each dose of the vaccine consisted of 300 ug of mutant IDH1 20-mer peptide, with topical imiquimod. The CDR3 has 16 amino acids. V trimming: 4 bases; J trimming: 4 bases; junction bases outside the gene matches: 10. From germline, CDR1 is MDHEN and CDR2 SYDVKM. Generated by immunoSEQ multiplex PCR, the TCRdb table keeps only in-frame clones and is missing some. The sample has approximately 80,000 clones, around nine tenths seen once. About this clone: As yet, its antigen is unknown.

The receptor was derived from a woman aged 45 to 65 with glioma. The chain uses TRBV28 and TRBJ1-5, with 7 nucleotides matching TRBD1. Sequenced here: PBMCs, sampled from a glioma patient whose treatment included an IDH1 peptide vaccine. CDR3 residues: CASSSVVGTANQPQHF. The CDR3 nucleotides read TGTGCCAGCAGTTCGGTTGTCGGGACAGCAAATCAGCCCCAGCATTTT.